The rows below give T cell receptor beta chains drawn from one sample of a study of OX40 agonist ivuxolimab in advanced cancers. Clones were sequenced by immunoSEQ multiplex PCR, and TCRdb holds only the in-frame ones, with some missing. The table shows 58,000 or so clones, with approximately 92% occurring only once. The specimen comprised CD4+ or CD8+ T cells sorted from blood, sampled in a trial of the OX40 agonist ivuxolimab. These receptors were collected from an adult with an advanced solid tumor such as melanoma, head and neck, liver or kidney cancer. The CDR3 runs from the conserved cysteine through the conserved F or W. The order of the fields is V gene, D gene, J gene, clone size, CDR3 protein, CDR3 DNA. A D gene is named only where the DNA matches it firmly. Clone size is given for some rows only: seen once, a few or many times, or a class if the clone is expanded.

>TRBV18|TRBD2|TRBJ2-5|.
CASSPPLAGVETQYF
TGTGCCAGCTCACCCCCATTAGCGGGAGTCGAGACCCAGTACTTC
>TRBV7-6|.|TRBJ1-2|.
CASSLDGSYGYTF
TGTGCCAGCAGCTTGGACGGATCCTATGGCTACACCTTC
>TRBV2|.|TRBJ2-2|.
CASRAGSTGELFF
TGTGCCAGTCGGGCTGGGAGCACCGGGGAGCTGTTTTTT
>TRBV29-1|.|TRBJ2-1|.
CSVETRAGEYNEQFF
TGCAGCGTTGAAACGAGGGCAGGGGAATACAATGAGCAGTTCTTC
>TRBV5-1|.|TRBJ2-7|.
CASSTDVLSGYEQYF
TGCGCCAGCAGCACCGACGTTCTCTCAGGGTACGAGCAGTACTTC
>TRBV7-9|.|TRBJ2-5|.
CASSSGARGTQYF
TGTGCCAGCAGCTCGGGGGCCCGGGGGACCCAGTACTTC
>TRBV9|.|TRBJ2-7|.
CASSVSSSYEQYF
TGTGCCAGCAGCGTATCTAGCTCCTACGAGCAGTACTTC
>TRBV27|.|TRBJ1-5|.
CASSGGMGQPQHF
TGTGCCAGTTCCGGGGGCATGGGTCAGCCCCAGCATTTT
>TRBV5-8|.|TRBJ2-7|once
CASRIASTYEQYF
TGTGCCAGCCGCATCGCCAGTACCTACGAGCAGTACTTC
>TRBV15|TRBD1|TRBJ2-3|.
CATSTEGAKLRAFTDTQYF
TGTGCCACCAGCACAGAGGGGGCGAAACTAAGGGCTTTCACAGATACGCAGTATTTT
>TRBV19|.|TRBJ1-5|.
CASSMAFKALNQPQHF
TGTGCCAGTAGTATGGCTTTTAAGGCGCTCAATCAGCCCCAGCATTTT
>TRBV7-8|TRBD1|TRBJ1-1|.
CASSYPTGGERHSNTEAFF
TGTGCCAGCAGCTACCCGACAGGGGGAGAGAGACACTCGAACACTGAAGCTTTCTTT
>TRBV18|.|TRBJ2-5|.
CASSPPSRDTTYF
TGTGCCAGCTCACCACCGTCCAGGGACACGACCTACTTC
>TRBV14|.|TRBJ1-4|.
CASSQEGVAGEKLFF
TGTGCCAGCAGCCAAGAGGGAGTTGCGGGTGAAAAACTGTTTTTT
>TRBV27|.|TRBJ2-7|.
CASSFYAASYEQYF
TGTGCCAGCAGTTTCTATGCTGCCTCCTACGAGCAGTACTTC
>TRBV29-1|.|TRBJ2-1|.
CSVTDYNEQFF
TGCAGCGTGACAGATTACAATGAGCAGTTCTTC
>TRBV10-3|.|TRBJ2-1|few
CAISESLDRGEQFF
TGTGCCATCAGTGAGTCACTAGACCGGGGTGAGCAGTTCTTC